One and the same sample provided the 31 T cell receptor beta chains below, sequenced in a study of blood T cells in healthy people across ages. Next came a second PCR, run for roughly 7 to 12 cycles, which used a sample-barcoded 5' primer along with a J-beta primer mix. TCRdb reprocessed the 5' RACE reads via MiXCR and lists one record per CDR3 protein. The sample records about 580,000 distinct CDR3 sequences, 40% to 50% being singletons. The specimen sequenced was blood. The receptors were sampled from a man older than 75 in good health.

The rearrangement joins TRBV3-1 to TRBJ2-7, with D possibly being TRBD1 or TRBD2 (5 bases each). The closer fit of TRBJ2-5 to the DNA end suggests the J call may be wrong. The CDR3 length is 17 residues. Germline V gene data show CDR1 as LGHDT and CDR2 as YNNKEL (reference sequence). CDR3 DNA: TGTGCCAGCAGCCAAGGAGGGGTCGGGACGGTTCGTGGGACCCAGTACTTC. It translates to CASSQGGVGTVRGTQYF.

The V call is TRBV7-2, the J call TRBJ1-1; D is uncertain. The V end lost 1 base, the J end lost 0 bases, and 9 bases lay between the germline ends. Germline V gives CDR1 SGHTA, CDR2 FQGNSA. The CDR3 runs 15 residues. CDR3 amino acids: CASSLDTVMNTEAFF. CDR3 coding DNA: TGTGCCAGCAGCTTAGATACAGTCATGAACACTGAAGCTTTCTTT. Looking up the rest from reference TRBV7-2 and TRBJ1-1 gives the full variable domain: GAGVSQSPSNKVTEKGKDVELRCDPISGHTALYWYRQSLGQGLEFLIYFQGNSAPDKSGLPSDRFSAERTGGSVSTLTIQRTQQEDSAVYLCASSLDTVMNTEAFFGQGTRLTVV.

The CDR3 DNA is TGCAGTGCCCCTTTAGCCTCGAACACCGGGGAGCTGTTTTTT. It codes for CSAPLASNTGELFF. This chain connects TRBV20-1 to TRBJ2-2, with D uncertain. V was pared by 6 bases and J by 0 bases, with 11 bases between. This CDR3 contains 14 residues. CDR1 DFQATT and CDR2 SNEGSKA come from the germline V gene (reference sequence).

This clonotype was seen more than once but under ten times. The rearrangement joins TRBV29-1 to TRBJ2-7; TRBD2 matches at 8 bases. Germline V gene lookup returns CDR1 SQVTM and CDR2 ANQGSEA. This CDR3 is built from 13 residues. V gave up 5 bases and J gave up 5 bases; unmatched junction bases: 8. CDR3: CSVLAGGTHEQYF. CDR3 nucleotide sequence: TGCAGCGTTTTGGCGGGAGGTACCCACGAGCAGTACTTC.

With respect to this clonotype: A much more abundant neighbour one base away suggests this may be a read error. The V call is TRBV6-6, the J call TRBJ2-5; D is perhaps TRBD1 (5 bases). This CDR3 region has 13 residues. V was pared by 8 bases and J by 2 bases, with 12 bases between. Germline-derived CDR1 and CDR2 are MNHNY and SVGAGI (reference sequence). The chain's CDR3 is CASEAGWQETQYF. CDR3 bases: TGTGCCAGCGAGGCAGGGTGGCAAGAGACCCAGTACTTC.

The chain couples TRBV7-2 to TRBJ1-1, with 8 bases lining up with TRBD1. Germline V lookup: CDR1 SGHTA, CDR2 FQGNSA. Germline trimming cut 5 bases from V and 8 bases from J; bases unmatched to any gene: 7. This CDR3 is built from 13 residues. The DNA for the CDR3 is TGTGCCAGCAGCCCTCAGGGGGACAGGGAAGCTTTCTTT. This sequence encodes CASSPQGDREAFF.

The chain uses TRBV20-1 and TRBJ2-2, with D maybe TRBD2 (6 bases). Trimming left V 6 bases short and J 0 bases short, with 11 bases between. This CDR3 spans 14 amino acids. Germline values: CDR1 DFQATT, CDR2 SNEGSKA (reference sequence). DNA of the CDR3: TGCAGTGCCAATAGCGGAACGAACACCGGGGAGCTGTTTTTT. Translating it yields CSANSGTNTGELFF.

The CDR3 spells CATSSERGHNEQFF. The CDR3 bases are TGTGCCACCTCCTCAGAACGGGGGCACAATGAGCAGTTCTTC. The chain employs TRBV24-1 and TRBJ2-1; D could derive from TRBD1 or TRBD2 (6 bases each). The CDR3 totals 14 residues. V was shortened by 9 bases and J by 5 bases, with 16 bases between the two germline ends. Per the germline V gene, CDR1 is KGHDR and CDR2 is SFDVKD.

This clonotype was picked up a small number of times. The rearrangement joins TRBV2 to TRBJ2-1, with D possibly being TRBD1 or TRBD2 (5 bases each). Trimming removed 5 bases at V and 4 bases at J, with 9 bases between. The CDR3 runs 13 residues. The germline V gene has CDR1 SNHLY and CDR2 FYNNEI. CDR3 nucleotides: TGTGCCAGCAGTCGGGACCAATACAATGAGCAGTTCTTC. Its translation is CASSRDQYNEQFF.

The chain has TRBV18 and TRBJ2-7; the match to TRBD2 covers 14 bases. Trimming took 6 bases from V and 2 from J; bases not matched to a gene: 3. The CDR3 consists of 15 residues. The germline V gene has CDR1 KGHSH and CDR2 LQKENI. CDR3 DNA sequence: TGTGCCAGCTCCCAGACTAGCGGGGGGGCCTACGAGCAGTACTTC. This codes for CASSQTSGGAYEQYF.

This clonotype came up many times. The gene calls are TRBV11-2 and TRBJ2-5, with no clear D. V gave up 2 bases and J gave up 5 bases, with 6 bases separating them. The V gene's germline CDR1 is SGHAT and CDR2 FQNNGV. The CDR3 totals 12 residues. CDR3 nucleotides: TGTGCCAGCAGCTTATCTCGGGAGACCCAGTACTTC. Amino acids: CASSLSRETQYF.

This rearrangement joins TRBV7-2 to TRBJ2-1; 9 nucleotides agree with TRBD2. The J call may be faulty, since TRBJ2-7 better matches the DNA end. This CDR3 has 17 amino acids. The germline V gene encodes CDR1 SGHTA and CDR2 FQGNSA. DNA of the CDR3: TGTGCCAGCAGCCCCCTTACCGGGAGCGGGAGGTACAATGAGCAGTACTTC. Amino acids: CASSPLTGSGRYNEQYF.

This clonotype is a singleton in its sample. V is TRBV18 and J is TRBJ1-4, with unresolved D. The CDR3 extends over 17 amino acids. Trimming removed 3 bases at V and 8 bases at J, with 22 bases between. CDR1 and CDR2 (germline): KGHSH, LQKENI. CDR3 region: CASSPQVGSYYDEKLFF. CDR3 bases: TGTGCCAGCTCACCCCAGGTCGGCAGTTATTATGACGAAAAACTGTTTTTT.

In DNA form, the CDR3 reads TGTGCCAGCAGCTTGGCTATCGGGACAGAGGGCTACACCTTC. It encodes CASSLAIGTEGYTF. The chain is built from TRBV5-5 and TRBJ1-2; TRBD1 aligns across 7 bases. CDR1 and CDR2 (germline): SGHKS, YYEKEE (reference sequence). After removal of 0 bases from V and 8 bases from J, the junction contained 7 bases not matched to a gene. The CDR3 consists of 14 residues.

V gene TRBV4-3 combines with J gene TRBJ2-7, with a possible D match to TRBD1 (6 bases). This CDR3 spans 16 amino acids. The germline V gene has CDR1 LGHNA and CDR2 YSLEER. V lost 4 bases, J lost 1 base, and 17 bases lay in between. CDR3 DNA: TGCGCCAGCAGCCCCCACCGGGTACAGGGTTCCTACGAGCAGTACTTC. Amino acids: CASSPHRVQGSYEQYF.

The V call is TRBV28, the J call TRBJ2-5; 16 bases fit TRBD2. Trimming took 3 bases from V and 11 from J; bases not matched to a gene: 12. CDR3 size: 17 residues. From germline, CDR1 is MDHEN and CDR2 SYDVKM. CDR3 sequence: CASSLGTSGRAMWEQYF. The CDR3, as DNA: TGTGCCAGCAGTTTGGGGACTAGCGGGAGGGCCATGTGGGAGCAGTACTTC.

V usage is TRBV20-1 and J usage is TRBJ2-5, with 10 bases matching TRBD2. CDR3 length: 14 amino acids. The junction had 12 bases not matched to a gene; V was cut back by 3 bases and J by 11 bases. CDR1 and CDR2 (germline): DFQATT, SNEGSKA (reference sequence). CDR3 sequence: CSARPSGSGMEQYF. The CDR3 nucleotides read TGCAGTGCTAGGCCTAGCGGGAGTGGTATGGAGCAGTACTTC.

There are a few counts of this clonotype. The V call is TRBV29-1, the J call TRBJ2-5; TRBD2 might be the D (6 bases). Germline V gives CDR1 SQVTM, CDR2 ANQGSEA. With 4 bases removed from V and 1 base from J, the gap between germline ends came to 13 bases. The CDR3 has 14 residues. The DNA of the CDR3 is TGCAGCGTTGGAGTGGGGGGATTCCAAGAGACCCAGTACTTC. It specifies CSVGVGGFQETQYF. The full variable domain, its missing parts supplied by reference TRBV29-1 and TRBJ2-5, is SAVISQKPSRDICQRGTSLTIQCQVDSQVTMMFWYRQQPGQSLTLIATANQGSEATYESGFVIDKFPISRPNLTFSTLTVSNMSPEDSSIYLCSVGVGGFQETQYFGPGTRLLVL.

J is TRBJ2-5 and V is TRBV6-2 or TRBV6-3; D is perhaps TRBD2 (5 bases). Trimming removed 4 bases from V and 2 bases from J, with 11 bases in between. Per the germline V gene, CDR1 is MNHEY and CDR2 is SVGEGT. This CDR3 comprises 14 residues. Here the CDR3 DNA reads TGTGCCAGCAGTTGGACTTACTTACAAGAGACCCAGTACTTC. Amino acid sequence: CASSWTYLQETQYF.

In its sample, this clonotype was seen a few times. The rearrangement joins TRBV4-3 to TRBJ1-4; D gene unclear. Trimming pared 0 bases from V and 4 bases from J, leaving 15 bases between. The CDR3 loop spans 17 amino acids. Germline V CDR1 and CDR2: LGHNA, YSLEER. CDR3 amino acids: CASSQDRRNRFNEKLFF. The CDR3 DNA follows: TGCGCCAGCAGCCAAGATAGAAGAAACAGATTTAATGAAAAACTGTTTTTT.

The genes are TRBV7-3 and TRBJ2-2; no reliable D call. The V and J ends lost 0 bases and 1 base respectively, with 15 bases between them. The germline CDR1 and CDR2 sequences are SGHTA and FQGTGA. There are 18 residues in the CDR3. CDR3 loop: CASSLTPDTIQNTGELFF. The CDR3 coding sequence is TGTGCCAGCAGCTTAACCCCTGACACAATACAGAACACCGGGGAGCTGTTTTTT.

The V and J genes are TRBV7-9 and TRBJ2-3, with 14 bases lining up with TRBD2. The CDR3 runs 18 residues. Germline lookup yields CDR1 SEHNR and CDR2 FQNEAQ (reference sequence). Trimming took 3 bases from V and 0 from J; bases not matched to a gene: 5. The CDR3 nucleotides read TGTGCCAGCAGCTTGCGACTAGCGGGGGGGAATAGCACAGATACGCAGTATTTT. It is translated as CASSLRLAGGNSTDTQYF.

This chain uses TRBV3-1 with TRBJ2-3; tentatively, D is TRBD2 (6 bases). CDR1 LGHDT and CDR2 YNNKEL come from the germline V gene (reference sequence). CDR3 size: 17 residues. The germline V and J ends were trimmed by 0 bases and 8 bases, with 21 bases remaining between them. CDR3 residues: CASSQESGRLEGVTQYF. The CDR3 nucleotides read TGTGCCAGCAGCCAAGAAAGTGGGAGACTAGAAGGAGTTACGCAGTATTTT.

This clonotype appeared a single time. The chain combines TRBV20-1 with TRBJ1-1; 7 bases fit TRBD1. Germline V gives CDR1 DFQATT, CDR2 SNEGSKA (reference sequence). The trim removed 4 bases at V and 5 bases at J, leaving 4 bases unmatched. The CDR3 loop spans 12 amino acids. The chain's CDR3 is CSATGGATEAFF. CDR3 DNA sequence: TGCAGTGCTACAGGGGGGGCGACTGAAGCTTTCTTT.

This chain uses TRBV29-1 with TRBJ1-1, with D possibly being TRBD1 (6 bases). Trimming pared 6 bases from V and 0 bases from J, leaving 29 bases between. Germline CDR1 SQVTM, CDR2 ANQGSEA. There are 19 residues in the CDR3. In DNA form, the CDR3 reads TGCAGCGTAAAAAACATCCAGGACAGAGGATGGGAGTTGAACACTGAAGCTTTCTTT. Translation: CSVKNIQDRGWELNTEAFF.

This clonotype was observed a handful of times. The CDR3 sequence is CSASELAGDPREQYF. DNA for the CDR3: TGCAGTGCTAGTGAACTAGCGGGGGACCCTAGGGAGCAGTACTTC. V usage is TRBV20-1 and J usage is TRBJ2-7, with 11 bases that match TRBD2. V lost 3 bases to trimming and J lost 7 bases; unmatched junction nucleotides: 11. The germline CDR1 and CDR2 sequences are DFQATT and SNEGSKA (reference sequence). The CDR3 length is 15 residues.

The V gene is TRBV27, the J gene TRBJ1-5; 7 nucleotides align to TRBD1. Trimming removed 2 bases from V and 3 bases from J; junction bases left unmatched: 4. Germline loops: CDR1 MNHEY, CDR2 SMNVEV (reference sequence). CDR3 length: 15 amino acids. This CDR3 reads CASSLGRGANQPQHF. As DNA, the CDR3 is TGTGCCAGCAGTTTAGGCAGGGGGGCCAATCAGCCCCAGCATTTT.

This chain joins TRBV6-5 and TRBJ1-1, with 7 positions matching TRBD1. From germline, CDR1 is MNHEY and CDR2 SVGAGI. Unmatched junction bases numbered 11, after V lost 6 bases and J lost 4 bases. The CDR3 runs to 15 residues. The CDR3 nucleotides read TGTGCCAGCAGCTCCACGACAGGGAGGACCACTGAAGCTTTCTTT. This translates into CASSSTTGRTTEAFF.

The chain has TRBV9 and TRBJ2-7, with 11 bases identical to TRBD2. The trim removed 0 bases at V and 2 bases at J, leaving 1 base unmatched. The CDR3 is 15 amino acids. Germline CDR1 reads SGDLS; CDR2 reads YYNGEE. The CDR3 loop is CASSVASGRTYEQYF. CDR3 nucleotide sequence: TGTGCCAGCAGCGTAGCTAGCGGGAGGACCTACGAGCAGTACTTC.

Here the CDR3 DNA reads TGCAGTGCTACCCTCTCCGGTGTAAGCCAAGAGACCCAGTACTTC. This gives the protein CSATLSGVSQETQYF. The gene calls are TRBV20-1 and TRBJ2-5; D is unclear. CDR1 and CDR2 from the germline V gene are DFQATT and SNEGSKA (reference sequence). The CDR3 length is 15 residues. V lost 4 bases and J 1 base, leaving 16 bases between the germline ends.

The chain uses TRBV5-1 and TRBJ2-4; 8 bases map to TRBD2. The J segment lost 13 bases and the V segment lost 4 bases, leaving 10 bases of the junction unmatched. CDR3 length equals 13 residues. CDR1 and CDR2 from the germline V gene are SGHRS and YFSETQ. The CDR3 nucleotides read TGCGCCAGCAGCGCTGCGGGGGGTGATGAGCAGTACTTC. This codes for CASSAAGGDEQYF.